The 22 T cell receptor beta chains in this list originate from one sample, sequenced in a study of cytomegalovirus exposure and HLA in healthy donors. In the PCR, 60 Vbeta and 13 Jbeta primers were used. Assay used: immunoSEQ multiplex PCR; TCRdb lists only in-frame clones, some missing. Among fewer than 95,000 clones, roughly 80% were seen once, and the ten largest hold about 3.1%. Sequenced sample: PBMCs. The receptors derive from a middle-aged man in good health and CMV-seronegative.

The chain carries TRBV6-1 and TRBJ2-7; 8 bases are a match to TRBD1. V gave up 5 bases and J gave up 0 bases; unmatched junction bases: 6. This CDR3 has 15 amino acids. CDR1 and CDR2 (germline): MNHNS, SASEGT. The CDR3: CASSLDRAPSYEQYF. The CDR3 coding sequence is TGTGCCAGCAGTTTGGACAGGGCTCCCTCCTACGAGCAGTACTTC.

The chain couples TRBV2 to TRBJ2-1; 7 bases map to TRBD1. Germline trimming cut 6 bases from V and 5 bases from J; bases unmatched to any gene: 4. The CDR3 spans 13 residues. CDR1 SNHLY and CDR2 FYNNEI come from the germline V gene. The CDR3 protein is CASRADRNNEQFF. DNA of the CDR3: TGTGCCAGCAGGGCGGACAGGAACAATGAGCAGTTCTTC.

The V gene is TRBV2, the J gene TRBJ2-7; 9 bases align to TRBD2. This CDR3 contains 15 residues. Looked up from germline, CDR1 is SNHLY and CDR2 is FYNNEI. After removal of 5 bases from V and 4 bases from J, the junction contained 9 bases not matched to a gene. CDR3 bases: TGTGCCAGCAGTCCTATGGGTAGCGGGGGTTACGAGCAGTACTTC. Amino acids: CASSPMGSGGYEQYF.

The J gene is TRBJ1-6, the V gene TRBV27; D uncertain. Between the trimmed V and J ends, which lost 6 bases and 4 bases, there was a span of 10 bases. Germline CDR1 reads MNHEY; CDR2 reads SMNVEV (reference sequence). CDR3 length: 14 amino acids. The CDR3 bases are TGTGCCAGCAGCCCCCGGGAATATAATTCACCCCTCCACTTT. This translates into CASSPREYNSPLHF.

The chain links TRBV27 to TRBJ1-3; D unresolved. The germline V gene has CDR1 MNHEY and CDR2 SMNVEV (reference sequence). This CDR3 spans 13 amino acids. The V end was cut by 7 bases, the J end by 2 bases, with 9 bases between. CDR3 nucleotides: TGTGCCAGCAAGGACTATACTGGAAACACCATATATTTT. Its translation is CASKDYTGNTIYF.

The chain has TRBV6-5 and TRBJ2-4, with 9 bases identical to TRBD1. The V and J ends lost 6 bases and 8 bases, in that order; junction bases with no gene match: 8. Germline values: CDR1 MNHEY, CDR2 SVGAGI. The CDR3 has 14 residues. The CDR3 sequence: CASSPGTGWDIQYF. In nucleotides, the CDR3 is TGTGCCAGCAGCCCCGGGACAGGGTGGGACATTCAGTACTTC.

The rearrangement uses TRBV7-9 and TRBJ2-3; no clear D gene. Germline V gene lookup returns CDR1 SEHNR and CDR2 FQNEAQ (reference sequence). The CDR3 has 11 amino acids. V lost 6 bases and J lost 6, with 7 bases in between. In DNA, the CDR3 is TGTGCCAGCAGGAACGGGGATACGCAGTATTTT. Amino acids: CASRNGDTQYF.

The V gene is TRBV9, the J gene TRBJ1-6; no reliable D call. The CDR3 runs 15 residues. Germline CDR1 is SGDLS and CDR2 is YYNGEE. V dropped 2 bases and J dropped 3 bases, with 9 bases sitting between them. CDR3 region: CASSVDGNYNSPLHF. In DNA form, the CDR3 reads TGTGCCAGCAGCGTGGACGGGAACTATAATTCACCCCTCCACTTT.

Only a few counts were recorded for this clone. V and J are TRBV28 and TRBJ1-2, with a possible D match to TRBD1 (6 bases). The CDR3 totals 15 residues. The V end was cut by 10 bases, the J end by 4 bases, with 22 bases between. CDR1 is MDHEN and CDR2 is SYDVKM in the germline V gene. CDR3 nucleotides: TGTGCCATCAACCGGGCAGGGGCTCTAGTCTATGGCTACACCTTC. It codes for CAINRAGALVYGYTF.

This chain connects TRBV5-1 to TRBJ2-1; 9 bases are a match to TRBD2. Germline V gene lookup returns CDR1 SGHRS and CDR2 YFSETQ. This CDR3 comprises 15 residues. The junction had 10 bases not matched to a gene; V was cut back by 4 bases and J by 8 bases. CDR3 DNA: TGCGCCAGCAGCCCGCTAGCGGGGACCTCCGATGAGCAGTTCTTC. It encodes CASSPLAGTSDEQFF.

The V call is TRBV6-4, the J call TRBJ2-5; D may be TRBD2 (6 bases). The V gene lost 5 bases and the J gene lost 4 bases, with 17 bases spanning the gap. Germline values: CDR1 MRHNA, CDR2 SNTAGT. The CDR3 is 15 residues long. The CDR3 protein is CASSSIFGGRETQYF. DNA of the CDR3: TGTGCCAGCAGTTCAATTTTCGGGGGAAGAGAGACCCAGTACTTC.

The V and J genes are TRBV7-2 and TRBJ2-7, with 9 bases fitting TRBD2. CDR3 length: 17 amino acids. In germline, CDR1 is SGHTA, CDR2 FQGNSA. After removal of 1 base from V and 5 bases from J, the junction contained 12 bases not matched to a gene. CDR3 amino acids: CASSLVESGGTANEQYF. CDR3 nucleotides: TGTGCCAGCAGCTTAGTAGAAAGCGGGGGGACTGCGAACGAGCAGTACTTC.

The chain uses TRBV6-5 and TRBJ2-7, with D perhaps matching TRBD1 (6 bases). There are 12 residues in the CDR3. Per germline, CDR1 MNHEY and CDR2 SVGAGI. V was trimmed by 5 bases and J by 7 bases, leaving 12 bases between them. Here the CDR3 DNA reads TGTGCCAGCAGTCCTATCGGACAGGAGCAGTACTTC. Encoded protein: CASSPIGQEQYF.

A few counts support this clone. The V gene is TRBV6-5, the J gene TRBJ1-1, with 7 positions matching TRBD1. The trim removed 0 bases at V and 10 bases at J, leaving 14 bases unmatched. The CDR3 totals 16 residues. The germline CDR1 and CDR2 sequences are MNHEY and SVGAGI. The CDR3 sequence is CASSYSDGQGGRGAFF. The DNA for the CDR3 is TGTGCCAGCAGTTACTCCGATGGGCAGGGGGGTCGGGGAGCTTTCTTT.

The chain recombines TRBV10-3 with TRBJ2-7; tentatively, D is TRBD2 (5 bases). There are 16 residues in the CDR3. Trimming pared 2 bases from V and 2 bases from J, leaving 16 bases between. Germline loops: CDR1 ENHRY, CDR2 SYGVKD. The CDR3 sequence is CAISERQPRRTYEQYF. CDR3 sequence (DNA): TGTGCCATCAGTGAGAGGCAGCCTAGGAGGACCTACGAGCAGTACTTC.

V is TRBV19 and J is TRBJ1-1; 8 bases are a match to TRBD1. CDR1 LNHDA and CDR2 SQIVND come from the germline V gene (reference sequence). The V segment lost 6 bases and the J segment 0 bases; nucleotides outside the gene matches: 3. There are 14 residues in the CDR3. The CDR3 here is CASSGTGMNTEAFF. In DNA form, the CDR3 reads TGTGCCAGTAGCGGGACAGGAATGAACACTGAAGCTTTCTTT.

This clone was seen more than once but under ten times. The chain uses TRBV28 and TRBJ2-1; 8 bases map to TRBD2. Germline V gene data show CDR1 as MDHEN and CDR2 as SYDVKM. V shed 5 bases and J 8 bases; nucleotides not matched to a gene: 17. CDR3 size: 17 residues. The CDR3 DNA is TGTGCCAGCAGTCCTCCCGGGACTAGATTGGAAGTCCATGAGCAGTTCTTC. Amino acids: CASSPPGTRLEVHEQFF.

The CDR3 protein is CASSYFRNSGNTIYF. DNA of the CDR3: TGTGCCAGCAGTTACTTCAGGAACTCTGGAAACACCATATATTTT. The chain combines TRBV6-5 with TRBJ1-3; D is unresolved. This CDR3 has 15 amino acids. CDR1 and CDR2 from the germline V gene are MNHEY and SVGAGI. The ends were cut back, 1 base at V and 0 bases at J, with 7 bases in the middle.

This CDR3 is CASRRDRGSNQPQHF. Here the CDR3 DNA reads TGTGCCAGTAGGAGGGACAGGGGGAGCAATCAGCCCCAGCATTTT. This chain joins TRBV19 and TRBJ1-5; 11 bases are a match to TRBD1. J gave up 1 base and V 6 bases, and 2 bases lay outside the gene matches. The CDR3 has 15 residues. Germline CDR1 and CDR2: LNHDA and SQIVND (reference sequence).

This clone has only one observation. The chain carries TRBV7-6 and TRBJ2-1, with 11 bases lining up with TRBD1. The V gene end was trimmed by 4 bases and the J gene end by 9 bases; junction bases not matched to a gene: 8. The CDR3 has 15 residues. CDR1 SGHVS and CDR2 FNYEAQ come from the germline V gene. The DNA for the CDR3 is TGTGCCAGCAGCTCCTCGGACAGGGGGCGTGGTGAGCAGTTCTTC. Translating gives CASSSSDRGRGEQFF.

The chain employs TRBV28 and TRBJ1-3; 8 bases agree with TRBD1. This CDR3 is 12 amino acids long. Germline CDR1 is MDHEN and CDR2 is SYDVKM. CDR3 sequence: CSARDRGNTIYF. The CDR3 DNA is TGTTCCGCCCGGGACAGGGGAAACACCATATATTTT.

V usage is TRBV5-4 and J usage is TRBJ1-1; D is unresolved. Germline V gene sequence: CDR1 SGHNT, CDR2 YYREEE (reference sequence). V was cut by 4 bases and J by 8 bases, with 9 bases left in between. The CDR3 covers 11 residues. DNA of the CDR3: TGTGCCAGCAGCATCCTCGGGGAAGCTTTCTTT. Translated: CASSILGEAFF.